The clone carrying this TCR beta chain was found a few times. The antigen remains unidentified. Blood got drawn at baseline, again on cycle 4 day 1, and then on cycle 7 day 1. The table came from immunoSEQ multiplex PCR; TCRdb's copy has only in-frame clones and leaves some out. The sample consists of 57,000 or so clones, 91% of them appearing once. The sample belongs to a study of OX40 agonist ivuxolimab in advanced cancers. As for the study in general: Hepatocellular carcinoma, melanoma, renal cell or head and neck cancer was diagnosed in the dose-escalation patients.

Findings of the study overall: Individuals who were partial responders at 0.1-3.0 mg/kg had clonal expansion that ranked among the lowest.

Losses at the gene ends were 5 bases for V and 2 bases for J; bases not matched to a gene: 10. Germline V gene sequence: CDR1 MNHEY, CDR2 SMNVEV (reference sequence). CDR3 length: 17 residues. The rearrangement joins TRBV27 to TRBJ2-1; TRBD2 matches at 9 bases. The sequence was obtained from an adult with an advanced solid tumor such as melanoma, head and neck, liver or kidney cancer. The specimen was CD4+ or CD8+ T cells sorted from blood, collected in a trial of the OX40 agonist ivuxolimab. The CDR3 loop reads CASSPGGGRAPYNEQFF. The CDR3 DNA sequence: TGTGCCAGCAGTCCGGGGGGCGGGAGGGCCCCCTACAATGAGCAGTTCTTC.